These T cell receptor beta chains were read from a single sample in a study of T cells after yellow fever vaccination. TCRdb redid the calling of the 5' RACE reads with MiXCR, one entry per CDR3 protein. The data contain roughly 520,000 distinct CDR3 sequences, about a fifth of them singletons. Sequenced here: PBMCs, sampled roughly 20 days after the first yellow fever vaccination. The receptors stem from a man aged 18 to 30 who received the YFV17D yellow fever vaccine. The CDR3 runs from the conserved cysteine through the conserved F or W. D genes are given only for firm matches. Size tells how often a clone was seen (once, few, many) or the class of an expanded clone, and some rows leave it out.

V gene: TRBV4-3; D gene: .; clone size: many; J gene: TRBJ2-3; CDR3 protein: CASSQGLGDTQYF; CDR3 DNA: TGCGCCAGCAGCCAGGGACTTGGAGATACGCAGTATTTT
V gene: TRBV19; D gene: .; clone size: few; J gene: TRBJ2-3; CDR3 protein: CATRDGLSTDTQYF; CDR3 DNA: TGTGCCACAAGAGACGGGTTGAGTACAGATACGCAGTATTTT
V gene: TRBV12-3/TRBV12-4; D gene: .; clone size: few; J gene: TRBJ2-3; CDR3 protein: CASRFQGSRPDTQYF; CDR3 DNA: TGTGCCAGCAGGTTTCAGGGGTCGCGACCAGATACGCAGTATTTT
V gene: TRBV7-2; D gene: .; clone size: few; J gene: TRBJ2-5; CDR3 protein: CASSSAGPQETQYF; CDR3 DNA: TGTGCCAGCAGCTCGGCCGGGCCACAAGAGACCCAGTACTTC
V gene: TRBV5-1; D gene: TRBD1; clone size: few; J gene: TRBJ2-7; CDR3 protein: CASSSMTGPYEQYF; CDR3 DNA: TGCGCCAGCAGCTCTATGACAGGGCCCTACGAGCAGTACTTC
V gene: TRBV7-3; D gene: TRBD2; clone size: few; J gene: TRBJ2-1; CDR3 protein: CASSFSGGMYNEQFF; CDR3 DNA: TGTGCCAGCAGCTTTAGCGGGGGGATGTACAATGAGCAGTTCTTC
V gene: TRBV9; D gene: .; clone size: .; J gene: TRBJ2-2; CDR3 protein: CASSVGGGVNTGELFF; CDR3 DNA: TGTGCCAGCAGCGTAGGAGGCGGGGTTAACACCGGGGAGCTGTTTTTT
V gene: TRBV6-5; D gene: .; clone size: few; J gene: TRBJ1-2; CDR3 protein: CASTQGSGYTF; CDR3 DNA: TGTGCCAGCACCCAAGGGTCTGGCTACACCTTC
V gene: TRBV11-2; D gene: TRBD1; clone size: .; J gene: TRBJ1-2; CDR3 protein: CASSPAGTGFGGYTF; CDR3 DNA: TGTGCCAGCAGCCCAGCCGGGACAGGGTTCGGTGGCTACACCTTC
V gene: TRBV2; D gene: .; clone size: once; J gene: TRBJ2-5; CDR3 protein: CATAREIQETQYF; CDR3 DNA: TGTGCCACCGCCAGGGAGATCCAAGAGACCCAGTACTTC
V gene: TRBV5-6; D gene: .; clone size: few; J gene: TRBJ2-5; CDR3 protein: CASSLEAVIETQYF; CDR3 DNA: TGTGCCAGCAGCCTGGAGGCAGTCATAGAGACCCAGTACTTC
V gene: TRBV29-1; D gene: TRBD1; clone size: .; J gene: TRBJ1-1; CDR3 protein: CSVAGGTGRFTVSAEAFF; CDR3 DNA: TGCAGCGTGGCTGGGGGGACAGGGCGATTCACGGTGAGCGCTGAAGCTTTCTTT
V gene: TRBV20-1; D gene: .; clone size: .; J gene: TRBJ1-4; CDR3 protein: CSASFRQGREKLFF; CDR3 DNA: TGCAGTGCTAGCTTTCGGCAGGGACGGGAAAAACTGTTTTTT
V gene: TRBV15; D gene: .; clone size: .; J gene: TRBJ2-1; CDR3 protein: CATSRVPQAEQFF; CDR3 DNA: TGTGCCACCAGCAGAGTTCCCCAGGCTGAGCAGTTCTTC
V gene: TRBV5-4; D gene: TRBD2; clone size: .; J gene: TRBJ2-1; CDR3 protein: CASRLAGGKDEQFF; CDR3 DNA: TGTGCCAGCAGGCTAGCGGGGGGGAAAGATGAGCAGTTCTTC
V gene: TRBV12-3/TRBV12-4; D gene: .; clone size: few; J gene: TRBJ2-1; CDR3 protein: CASSETSSSYNEQFF; CDR3 DNA: TGTGCCAGCAGCGAAACATCCAGCTCCTACAATGAGCAGTTCTTC
V gene: TRBV5-6; D gene: TRBD2; clone size: .; J gene: TRBJ2-1; CDR3 protein: CASGTGLRNEQFF; CDR3 DNA: TGTGCCAGCGGAACGGGACTAAGGAATGAGCAGTTCTTC
V gene: TRBV7-2; D gene: .; clone size: few; J gene: TRBJ1-2; CDR3 protein: CASSLVFGGINYGYTF; CDR3 DNA: TGTGCCAGCAGCTTAGTGTTCGGGGGAATCAACTATGGCTACACCTTC
V gene: TRBV10-2; D gene: .; clone size: few; J gene: TRBJ1-5; CDR3 protein: CASSEIGHGQPQHF; CDR3 DNA: TGCGCCAGCAGTGAGATCGGGCATGGGCAGCCCCAGCATTTT
V gene: TRBV7-2; D gene: TRBD2; clone size: few; J gene: TRBJ2-1; CDR3 protein: CASSLSSGGWDHNEQFF; CDR3 DNA: TGTGCCAGCAGCTTAAGTAGCGGGGGGTGGGATCACAATGAGCAGTTCTTC